These 23 T cell receptor beta chains originate from one sample sequenced in a study of shared clonotypes between healthy human individuals. Here immunoSEQ multiplex PCR was the method, and the copy in TCRdb shows in-frame clones only, minus some. The repertoire holds under 750,000 clones, with roughly 72% as singletons. The specimen was memory CD4+ T cells sorted from blood. Subset reported: CD45RA-negative fraction. Receptors were obtained from a woman in her thirties in good health.

DNA for the CDR3: TGTGCCAGCAGCTTAGAGTACACGGCGGCCTACGAGCAGTACTTC. It codes for CASSLEYTAAYEQYF. This chain links TRBV11-2 with TRBJ2-7; D unresolved. CDR3 length: 15 amino acids. Germline V gene lookup returns CDR1 SGHAT and CDR2 FQNNGV. V lost 0 bases to trimming and J lost 2 bases, with 11 bases between them. The full variable domain, with the rest looked up from reference TRBV11-2 and TRBJ2-7, is EAGVAQSPRYKIIEKRQSVAFWCNPISGHATLYWYQQILGQGPKLLIQFQNNGVVDDSQLPKDRFSAERLKGVDSTLKIQPAKLEDSAVYLCASSLEYTAAYEQYFGPGTRLTVT.

The CDR3 DNA reads as TGCGCCAGCAGCTTGGATGGGAGAGCAACTAATGAAAAACTGTTTTTT. Protein sequence: CASSLDGRATNEKLFF. The rearrangement links TRBV5-1 to TRBJ1-4; the D is unclear. The CDR3 has 16 residues. The germline V gene has CDR1 SGHRS and CDR2 YFSETQ. The V gene lost 0 bases and the J gene lost 0 bases, with 9 bases spanning the gap.

This clone appeared a few times. The chain couples TRBV7-6 to TRBJ1-5; D remains unclear. Germline lookup yields CDR1 SGHVS and CDR2 FNYEAQ. The CDR3 runs 16 residues. Deletions cut 1 base from V and 0 bases from J, with 10 bases between. The CDR3 bases are TGTGCCAGCAGCTTAGGTGGAGGTAATAGCAATCAGCCCCAGCATTTT. It specifies CASSLGGGNSNQPQHF.

This rearrangement joins TRBV6-1 to TRBJ1-5; maybe TRBD1 (6 bases). This CDR3 comprises 15 residues. Germline-derived CDR1 and CDR2 are MNHNS and SASEGT. Trimming left V 6 bases short and J 1 base short, with 13 bases between. CDR3 region: CASSGDTASNQPQHF. DNA for the CDR3: TGTGCCAGCAGCGGGGACACGGCAAGCAATCAGCCCCAGCATTTT.

The V call is TRBV5-1, the J call TRBJ2-2; 7 positions match TRBD1. The length of the CDR3 is 14 residues. Germline values: CDR1 SGHRS, CDR2 YFSETQ. V lost 4 bases and J lost 6; bases outside the gene matches: 6. The DNA for the CDR3 is TGCGCCAGCAGCCACGGACAGGCCCCCGGGGAGCTGTTTTTT. This encodes CASSHGQAPGELFF.

This chain joins TRBV28 and TRBJ1-5; 9 positions match TRBD1. V lost 1 base to trimming and J lost 6 bases; unmatched junction nucleotides: 7. Germline V lookup: CDR1 MDHEN, CDR2 SYDVKM. This CDR3 contains 16 residues. The CDR3 DNA follows: TGTGCCAGCAGTTTATCCTACAGGGGGCTAGGTCAGCCCCAGCATTTT. Protein sequence: CASSLSYRGLGQPQHF.

J is TRBJ2-5 and V is TRBV4-2; the match to TRBD2 covers 7 bases. CDR1 is LGHNA, CDR2 YNFKEQ, per germline. The V and J ends lost 7 bases and 0 bases, in that order; junction bases with no gene match: 14. CDR3 length equals 17 residues. The CDR3: CASTRWASGLYQETQYF. Written as DNA, the CDR3 is TGTGCCAGCACCCGGTGGGCTAGCGGATTGTACCAAGAGACCCAGTACTTC.

The genes are TRBV7-3 and TRBJ1-3; D is undetermined. The V gene's germline CDR1 is SGHTA and CDR2 FQGTGA. The CDR3 loop spans 16 amino acids. The V gene lost 4 bases and the J gene lost 0 bases, with 13 bases spanning the gap. In DNA, the CDR3 is TGTGCCAGCAGCTCCGCCAGGCCGAACTCTGGAAACACCATATATTTT. It yields the protein CASSSARPNSGNTIYF.

The chain recombines TRBV11-2 with TRBJ1-2; D gene uncertain. V was trimmed by 7 bases and J by 8 bases, leaving 20 bases between them. This CDR3 is 14 amino acids long. Germline V lookup: CDR1 SGHAT, CDR2 FQNNGV. The CDR3, as DNA: TGTGCCAGCACCGGTCGGGGATCATTGCGAGGCTACACCTTC. Translation: CASTGRGSLRGYTF.

The gene calls are TRBV5-1 and TRBJ2-5; tentative D call: TRBD2 (5 bases). Germline V gene lookup returns CDR1 SGHRS and CDR2 YFSETQ. Trimming cost V 7 bases and J 4 bases, with 17 bases left between them. CDR3 length equals 14 residues. CDR3 sequence reads: CASGPRGLGETQYF. The CDR3 nucleotides are TGCGCCAGCGGTCCGCGCGGGCTCGGAGAGACCCAGTACTTC.

This chain uses TRBV13 with TRBJ1-1; perhaps TRBD1 as D (6 bases). Germline CDR1 and CDR2: PRHDT and FYEKMQ (reference sequence). The CDR3 has 15 residues. V lost 4 bases, J lost 4 bases, and 16 bases lay in between. CDR3 protein: CASSSLGGAGTEAFF. The DNA for the CDR3 is TGTGCCAGCAGCTCCCTCGGGGGGGCAGGCACTGAAGCTTTCTTT. Using reference TRBV13 and TRBJ1-1 for the parts outside the CDR3, the full variable domain is AAGVIQSPRHLIKEKRETATLKCYPIPRHDTVYWYQQGPGQDPQFLISFYEKMQSDKGSIPDRFSAQQFSDYHSELNMSSLELGDSALYFCASSSLGGAGTEAFFGQGTRLTVV.

This clone was seen repeatedly, ten times or more. The gene calls are TRBV6-5 and TRBJ1-4; D unclear. The germline V gene encodes CDR1 MNHEY and CDR2 SVGAGI. This CDR3 has 15 amino acids. Trimming took 0 bases from V and 5 from J, leaving 10 bases between them. The CDR3 sequence is CASSYSFVTNEKLFF. For the CDR3, the DNA is TGTGCCAGCAGTTACTCCTTCGTGACCAATGAAAAACTGTTTTTT.

The V and J genes are TRBV9 and TRBJ2-1, with a possible D match to TRBD2 (5 bases). Trimming took off 5 bases at V and 6 bases at J, with 6 bases between the two ends. Per the germline V gene, CDR1 is SGDLS and CDR2 is YYNGEE. This CDR3 is built from 11 residues. CDR3 DNA sequence: TGTGCCAGCAGGGACTCCAATGAGCAGTTCTTC. It is translated as CASRDSNEQFF.

The chain joins TRBV5-6 to TRBJ2-3; either TRBD1 or TRBD2 may supply D (6 bases each). Trimming stripped 4 bases from V and 4 bases from J, with 16 bases between. Germline V gene lookup returns CDR1 SGHDT and CDR2 YYEEEE. CDR3 length: 15 amino acids. The CDR3 region is CASSLDWGAADTQYF. The CDR3 nucleotides read TGTGCCAGCAGCCTGGACTGGGGGGCGGCAGATACGCAGTATTTT.

This clone has more than one count but fewer than ten. Other DNA variants within this sample encode the same CDR3. V gene TRBV6-1 combines with J gene TRBJ2-1, with unresolved D. The germline gives CDR1 MNHNS, CDR2 SASEGT. The CDR3 runs 11 residues. V was cut by 4 bases and J by 5 bases, with 3 bases left in between. The CDR3 DNA follows: TGTGCCAGCAGTGTTCACAATGAGCAGTTCTTC. Translation: CASSVHNEQFF.

Concerning this clone itself: Given the absence of the conserved phenylalanine or tryptophan at the CDR3 end, a read error is likely. The J gene is TRBJ1-2, the V gene TRBV4-1; the D gene is possibly TRBD1 (6 bases). Trimming cost V 0 bases and J 3 bases, with 14 bases left between them. Germline values: CDR1 MGHRA, CDR2 YSYEKL. The CDR3 consists of 16 residues. The CDR3 DNA reads as TGCGCCAGCAGCCAAGATAGGGACAAACTCTACTATGGCTACACCTCC. Encoded protein: CASSQDRDKLYYGYTS.

The chain has TRBV19 and TRBJ2-6; no firm D call. CDR3 length: 14 residues. Germline CDR1 LNHDA, CDR2 SQIVND (reference sequence). With 3 bases removed from V and 3 bases from J, the gap between germline ends came to 6 bases. CDR3 DNA: TGTGCCAGTAGTATTAATGGTGGGGCCAACGTCCTGACTTTC. Translation gives CASSINGGANVLTF.

CDR3: CASSLEGRTNTEAFF. The DNA of the CDR3 is TGTGCCAGCAGCCTAGAAGGACGGACGAACACTGAAGCTTTCTTT. The J gene is TRBJ1-1, the V gene TRBV28; D gene unclear. Germline CDR1 MDHEN, CDR2 SYDVKM. V dropped 6 bases and J dropped 1 base, with 15 bases sitting between them. The CDR3 totals 15 residues.

The rearrangement joins TRBV6-5 to TRBJ2-3; unclear D gene. Germline CDR1 MNHEY, CDR2 SVGAGI. CDR3 length: 13 amino acids. With 5 bases removed from V and 0 bases from J, the gap between germline ends came to 6 bases. DNA for the CDR3: TGTGCCAGCAGTGGGCTGAGCACAGATACGCAGTATTTT. Protein: CASSGLSTDTQYF.

Note on this clone: Additional DNA sequences in this sample encode the identical CDR3. V gene TRBV19 combines with J gene TRBJ2-1, with 12 bases that match TRBD2. After removal of 6 bases from V and 7 bases from J, the junction contained 1 base not matched to a gene. The CDR3 spans 13 residues. Germline V gene lookup returns CDR1 LNHDA and CDR2 SQIVND (reference sequence). CDR3: CASSTSGRNEQFF. CDR3 DNA sequence: TGTGCCAGTAGCACTAGCGGGAGGAATGAGCAGTTCTTC. The variable domain in full, with the rest retrieved from reference TRBV19 and TRBJ2-1, is DGGITQSPKYLFRKEGQNVTLSCEQNLNHDAMYWYRQDPGQGLRLIYYSQIVNDFQKGDIAEGYSVSREKKESFPLTVTSAQKNPTAFYLCASSTSGRNEQFFGPGTRLTVL.

This clone was observed a handful of times. The chain joins TRBV5-1 to TRBJ2-7; maybe TRBD1 (6 bases). CDR1 is SGHRS, CDR2 YFSETQ, per germline. V was shortened by 2 bases and J by 6 bases, with 12 bases between the two germline ends. This CDR3 is built from 13 residues. The CDR3, as DNA: TGCGCCAGCAGCTTTGCGCGAGGGGGCGAGCAGTACTTC. Translating it yields CASSFARGGEQYF.

The V call is TRBV5-1, the J call TRBJ1-2; 8 bases agree with TRBD1. The CDR3 totals 15 residues. The V gene's germline CDR1 is SGHRS and CDR2 YFSETQ. The V and J ends lost 0 bases and 8 bases, in that order; junction bases with no gene match: 9. CDR3 sequence (DNA): TGCGCCAGCAGCTTGGCGCGGACAGGGTATGAGGGCTACACCTTC. This sequence encodes CASSLARTGYEGYTF.

This clone was seen once. The chain couples TRBV28 to TRBJ2-7; the match to TRBD1 covers 10 bases. The CDR3 extends over 14 amino acids. Germline values: CDR1 MDHEN, CDR2 SYDVKM. V shed 4 bases and J 4 bases; nucleotides not matched to a gene: 4. Here the CDR3 DNA reads TGTGCCAGCAGTTCTCGGGACAGGGGATACGAGCAGTACTTC. Translation gives CASSSRDRGYEQYF.